The sequence of this TCR beta chain was determined in a study of post-analysis software for immune sequencing data. Looking at the study overall: Disease trajectories encompassed relapsing-remitting, secondary progressive and progressive-relapsing multiple sclerosis. Study conclusions and caveats: Normalized Chao1 diversity was significantly lower in multiple sclerosis patients than in controls. Clustering by F measure revealed strong co-clustering among samples prepared together in one batch. Relative to controls, patients had 5 or 6 TRBV segments at higher frequency, with TRBV5-6, TRBV5-1 and TRBV20-1 among these.

A note on this clonotype: The antigen remains unidentified.

CDR3 size: 14 residues. The V gene end was trimmed by 6 bases and the J gene end by 8 bases; junction bases not matched to a gene: 10. In germline, CDR1 is MDHEN, CDR2 SYDVKM. Unique molecular identifiers featured in each of the TCR beta cDNA libraries. The source material, about 0.85 to 11 million T cells, gave rise to 500,000 or so cDNA molecules. MiXCR, applied by TCRdb to the PCR reads, yields one record per CDR3 protein. The sample carries 380,000 or so distinct CDR3 sequences, around 37% recorded once. V and J are TRBV28 and TRBJ2-3, with 8 bases fitting TRBD2. The sequence was obtained from a girl between 10 and 17 years old with multiple sclerosis. The sample consisted of blood. CDR3 sequence (DNA): TGTGCCAGCAGCGGGGGGGCCGGGATAGGTACGCAGTATTTT. Encoded protein: CASSGGAGIGTQYF.